This TCR beta chain stems from a study of response to subunit inactivated influenza vaccine. Each CDR3 protein gets one entry after TCRdb re-called the RT-PCR reads with MiXCR. Among about 540,000 distinct CDR3 sequences listed, around 21% were seen once. Per germline, CDR1 SGHVS and CDR2 FQNEAQ. V lost 5 bases and J lost 1; bases outside the gene matches: 9. The length of the CDR3 is 16 residues. These data were likewise used in another study, on T cells expressing NK-cell markers. In that study: The cDNA for TCR beta came from 5'RACE template switching with UMIs. These same clonotypes (in several donors) also led the CD3+CD56-NKG2C+ fraction. Unclear, still, was the HCMV specificity of the expanded NKG2C+ T cell clones.

This receptor was obtained from a man in his forties or fifties who received an inactivated influenza vaccine. The sequencing here drew on CD4+ T cells sorted from PBMCs, taken 11 to 12 days after vaccination. This sequence joins TRBV7-8 and TRBJ2-5; 8 positions agree with TRBD2. Written as DNA, the CDR3 is TGTGCCAGCAGCGCACGGGGGGGCTTGGGCCAAGAGACCCAGTACTTC. Its protein product is CASSARGGLGQETQYF.